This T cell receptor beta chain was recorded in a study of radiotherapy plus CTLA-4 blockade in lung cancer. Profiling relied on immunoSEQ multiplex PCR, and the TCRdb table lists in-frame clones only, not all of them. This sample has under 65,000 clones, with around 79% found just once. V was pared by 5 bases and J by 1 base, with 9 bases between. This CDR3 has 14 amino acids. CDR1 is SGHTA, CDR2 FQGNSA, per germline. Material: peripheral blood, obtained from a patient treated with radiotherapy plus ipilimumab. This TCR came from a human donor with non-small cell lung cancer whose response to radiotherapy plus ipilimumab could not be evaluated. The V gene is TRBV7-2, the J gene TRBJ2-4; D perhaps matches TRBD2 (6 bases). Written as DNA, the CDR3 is TGTGCCAGCAGCGCCCGGGGGGCCAAAAACATTCAGTACTTC. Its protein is CASSARGAKNIQYF.